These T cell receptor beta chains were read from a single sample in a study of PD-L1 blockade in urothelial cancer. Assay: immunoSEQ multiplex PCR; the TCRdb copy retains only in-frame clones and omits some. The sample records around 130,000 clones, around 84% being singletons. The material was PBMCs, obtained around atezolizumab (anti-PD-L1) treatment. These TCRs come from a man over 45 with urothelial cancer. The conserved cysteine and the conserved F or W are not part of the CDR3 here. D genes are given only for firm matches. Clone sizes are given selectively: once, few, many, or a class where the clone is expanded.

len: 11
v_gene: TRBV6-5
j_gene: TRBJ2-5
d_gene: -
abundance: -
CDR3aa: ASSLGQSGTQY

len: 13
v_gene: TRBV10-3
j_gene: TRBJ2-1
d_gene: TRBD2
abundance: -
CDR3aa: AIRAGTSAYNEQF

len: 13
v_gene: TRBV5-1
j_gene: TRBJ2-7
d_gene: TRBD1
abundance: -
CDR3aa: ASSSQGALTAEQY

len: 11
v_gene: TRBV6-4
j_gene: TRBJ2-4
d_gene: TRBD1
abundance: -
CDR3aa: ASSATGGYIQY

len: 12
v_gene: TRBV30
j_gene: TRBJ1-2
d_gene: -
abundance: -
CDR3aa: AWSGQSALVGYT

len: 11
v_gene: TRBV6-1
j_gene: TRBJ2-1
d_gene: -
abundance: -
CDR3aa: ASSVGQINEQF

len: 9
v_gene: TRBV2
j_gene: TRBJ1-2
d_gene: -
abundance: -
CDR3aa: ASSEIDGYT

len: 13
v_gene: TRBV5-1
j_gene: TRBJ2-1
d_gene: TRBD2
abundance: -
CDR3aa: ASSLRASGRDEQF

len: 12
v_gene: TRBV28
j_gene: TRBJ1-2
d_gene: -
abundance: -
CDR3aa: ASSLIRVRYGYT

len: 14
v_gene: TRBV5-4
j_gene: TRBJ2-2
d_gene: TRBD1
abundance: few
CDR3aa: ASSWDRTLNTGELF

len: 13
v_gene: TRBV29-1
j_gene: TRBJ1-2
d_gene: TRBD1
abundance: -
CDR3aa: SVNSGQGLNYGYT

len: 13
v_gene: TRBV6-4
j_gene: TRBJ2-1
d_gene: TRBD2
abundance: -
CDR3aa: ASSGLAGEVHEQF

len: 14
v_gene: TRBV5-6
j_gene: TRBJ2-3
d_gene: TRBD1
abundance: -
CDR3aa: ASSLTGQGVQGTQY

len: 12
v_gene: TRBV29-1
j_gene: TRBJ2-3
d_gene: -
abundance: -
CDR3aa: SVEGLGPTDTQY

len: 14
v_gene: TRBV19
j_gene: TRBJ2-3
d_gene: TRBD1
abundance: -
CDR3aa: ASSIGTGISTDTQY

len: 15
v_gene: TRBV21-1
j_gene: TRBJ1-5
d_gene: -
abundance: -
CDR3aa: ASSKAPSGGGNQPQH

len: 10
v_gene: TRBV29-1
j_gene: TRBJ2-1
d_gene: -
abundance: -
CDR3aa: SVVIRGHEQF

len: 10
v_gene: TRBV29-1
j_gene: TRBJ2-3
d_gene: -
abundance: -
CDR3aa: SVTESTDTQY

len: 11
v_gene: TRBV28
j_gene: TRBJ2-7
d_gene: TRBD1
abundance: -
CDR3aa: ASRTRGPDEQY

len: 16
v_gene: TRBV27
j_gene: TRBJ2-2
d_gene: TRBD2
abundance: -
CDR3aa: ASSFRLAGGPRTGELF

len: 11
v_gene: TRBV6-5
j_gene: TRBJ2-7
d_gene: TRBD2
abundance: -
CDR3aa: ASSYSGGREQY

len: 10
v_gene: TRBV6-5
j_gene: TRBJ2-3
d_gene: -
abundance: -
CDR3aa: ASRRGADTQY

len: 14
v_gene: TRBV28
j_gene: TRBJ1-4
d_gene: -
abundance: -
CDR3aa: ASSVGADPSLEKLF

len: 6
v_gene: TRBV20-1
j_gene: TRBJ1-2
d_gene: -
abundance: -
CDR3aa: SASHYT

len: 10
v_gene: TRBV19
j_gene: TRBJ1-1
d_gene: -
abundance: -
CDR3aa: ASSGRDTEAF

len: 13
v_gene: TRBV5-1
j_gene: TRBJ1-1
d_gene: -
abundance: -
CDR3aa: ASKSGGSEAAEAF

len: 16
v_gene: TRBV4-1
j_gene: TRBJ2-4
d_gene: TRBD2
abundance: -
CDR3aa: ASSRGLAGGSAKNIQY

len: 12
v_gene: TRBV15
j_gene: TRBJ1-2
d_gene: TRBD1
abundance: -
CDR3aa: ATSRGQGFDGYT

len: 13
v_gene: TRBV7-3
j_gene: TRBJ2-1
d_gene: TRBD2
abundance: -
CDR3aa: ASSLSPAGVNEQF

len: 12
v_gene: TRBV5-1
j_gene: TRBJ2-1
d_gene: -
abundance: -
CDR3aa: ASSLVVHYNEQF

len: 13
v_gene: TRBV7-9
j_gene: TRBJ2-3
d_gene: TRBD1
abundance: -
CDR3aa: ASSVGTVRTDTQY

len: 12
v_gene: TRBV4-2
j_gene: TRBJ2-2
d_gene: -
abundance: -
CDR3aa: ASSGQGGTGELF

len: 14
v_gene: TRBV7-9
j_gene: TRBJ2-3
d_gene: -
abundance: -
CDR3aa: ASSLVYRDPSDTQY

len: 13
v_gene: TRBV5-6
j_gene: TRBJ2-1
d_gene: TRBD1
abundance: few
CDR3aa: ASSSSQGAQGEQF

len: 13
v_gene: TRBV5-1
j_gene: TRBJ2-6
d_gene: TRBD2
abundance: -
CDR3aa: ASIGGGAGANVLT

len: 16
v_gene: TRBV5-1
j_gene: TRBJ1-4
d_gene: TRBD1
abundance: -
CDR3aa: ASSLGTGTGTTNEKLF

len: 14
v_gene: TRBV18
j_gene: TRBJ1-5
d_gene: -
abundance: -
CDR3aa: ASSPPGGLEGQPQH